This paragraph reports one T cell receptor (beta chain). The authors deemed Graves' hyperthyroidism stable absent ophthalmopathy progression within 18 months. Newly diagnosed patients aged 18 to 65 had hyperthyroidism of under 2 months' duration. Extraction of PBMCs used approximately 10 ml of fresh peripheral blood. The CDR3 runs to 15 residues. CDR1 is MDHEN and CDR2 is SYDVKM in the germline V gene. The V and J ends lost 4 bases and 0 bases respectively, with 10 bases between them. This specimen belongs to a study of T cells in Graves' hyperthyroidism and ophthalmopathy. It was RNA transcripts that yielded the amplified TCR beta CDR3 regions. Using the HTBI primer set, a first-round RT-PCR was run on the TCR CDR3. In TCRdb, the multiplex PCR reads were re-called with MiXCR into one record per CDR3 protein. Of around 690,000 distinct CDR3 sequences listed, roughly a sixth are singletons.

This receptor was obtained from a man aged 50 to 60 with Graves' hyperthyroidism. Sequencing was done on a sample of blood. The genes are TRBV28 and TRBJ1-5; D not resolved. The CDR3 loop is CASSYLRDSNQPQHF. Here the CDR3 DNA reads TGTGCCAGCAGTTACCTTAGGGATAGCAATCAGCCCCAGCATTTT. Drawing the rest from reference TRBV28 and TRBJ1-5, the complete variable domain is DVKVTQSSRYLVKRTGEKVFLECVQDMDHENMFWYRQDPGLGLRLIYFSYDVKMKEKGDIPEGYSVSREKKERFSLILESASTNQTSMYLCASSYLRDSNQPQHFGDGTRLSIL.